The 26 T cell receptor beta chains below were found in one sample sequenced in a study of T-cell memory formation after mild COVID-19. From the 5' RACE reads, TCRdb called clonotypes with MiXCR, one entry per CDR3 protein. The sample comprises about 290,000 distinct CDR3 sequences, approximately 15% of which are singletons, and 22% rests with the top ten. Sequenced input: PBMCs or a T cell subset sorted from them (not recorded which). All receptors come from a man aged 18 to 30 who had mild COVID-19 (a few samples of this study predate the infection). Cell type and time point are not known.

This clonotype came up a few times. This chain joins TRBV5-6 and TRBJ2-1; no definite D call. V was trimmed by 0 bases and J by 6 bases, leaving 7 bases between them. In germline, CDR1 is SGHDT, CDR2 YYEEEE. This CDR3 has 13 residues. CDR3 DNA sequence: TGTGCCAGCAGCTTGGCTGTATTCAATGAGCAGTTCTTC. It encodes CASSLAVFNEQFF. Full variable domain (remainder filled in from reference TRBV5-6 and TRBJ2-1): DAGVTQSPTHLIKTRGQQVTLRCSPKSGHDTVSWYQQALGQGPQFIFQYYEEEERQRGNFPDRFSGHQFPNYSSELNVNALLLGDSALYLCASSLAVFNEQFFGPGTRLTVL.

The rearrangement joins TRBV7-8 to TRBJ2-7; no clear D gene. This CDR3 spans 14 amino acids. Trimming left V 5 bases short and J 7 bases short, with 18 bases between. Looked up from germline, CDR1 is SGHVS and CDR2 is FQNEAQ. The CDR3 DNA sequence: TGTGCCAGCAGCATCCTTTTACTACCCCGGGAGCAGTACTTC. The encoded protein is CASSILLLPREQYF.

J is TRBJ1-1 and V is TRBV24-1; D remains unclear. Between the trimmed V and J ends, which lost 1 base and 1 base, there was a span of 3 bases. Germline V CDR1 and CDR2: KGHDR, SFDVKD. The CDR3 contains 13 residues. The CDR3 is CATSDFSNTEAFF. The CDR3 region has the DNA TGTGCCACCAGTGATTTTTCGAACACTGAAGCTTTCTTT.

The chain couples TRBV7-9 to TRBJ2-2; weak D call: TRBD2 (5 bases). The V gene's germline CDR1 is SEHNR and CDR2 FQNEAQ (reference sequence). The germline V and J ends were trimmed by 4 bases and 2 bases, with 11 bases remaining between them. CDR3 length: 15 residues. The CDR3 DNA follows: TGTGCCAGCAGCTCCGGGATCACTAACACCGGGGAGCTGTTTTTT. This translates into CASSSGITNTGELFF.

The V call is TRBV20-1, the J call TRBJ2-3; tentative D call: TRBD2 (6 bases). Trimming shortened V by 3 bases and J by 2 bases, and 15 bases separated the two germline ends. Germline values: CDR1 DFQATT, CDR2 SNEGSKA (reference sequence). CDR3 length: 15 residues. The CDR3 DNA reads TGCAGTGCTAGTAGCGGTGCAGAGCACACAGATACGCAGTATTTT. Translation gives CSASSGAEHTDTQYF.

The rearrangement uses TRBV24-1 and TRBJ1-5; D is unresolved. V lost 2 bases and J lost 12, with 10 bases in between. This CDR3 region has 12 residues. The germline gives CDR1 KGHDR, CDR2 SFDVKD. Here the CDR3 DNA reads TGTGCCACCAGTGATTCCACCGGGGTCCAGCATTTT. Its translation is CATSDSTGVQHF.

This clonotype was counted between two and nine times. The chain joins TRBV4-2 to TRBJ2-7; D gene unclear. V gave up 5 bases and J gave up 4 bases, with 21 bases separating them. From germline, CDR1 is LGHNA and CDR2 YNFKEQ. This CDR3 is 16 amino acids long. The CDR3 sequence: CASSSRHDPRVYEQYF. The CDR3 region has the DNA TGTGCCAGCAGCAGTCGACATGACCCCCGGGTGTACGAGCAGTACTTC.

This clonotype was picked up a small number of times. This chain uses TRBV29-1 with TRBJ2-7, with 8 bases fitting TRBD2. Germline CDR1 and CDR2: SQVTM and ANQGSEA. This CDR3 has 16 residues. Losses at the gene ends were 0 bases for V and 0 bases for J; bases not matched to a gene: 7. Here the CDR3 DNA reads TGCAGCGTTGAAGAGGGGTTAGCGGGGACCTCCTACGAGCAGTACTTC. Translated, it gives CSVEEGLAGTSYEQYF.

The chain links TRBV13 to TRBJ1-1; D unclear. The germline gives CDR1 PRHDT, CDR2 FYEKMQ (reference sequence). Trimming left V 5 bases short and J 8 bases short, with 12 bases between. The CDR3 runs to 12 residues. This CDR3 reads CASSPGRSEAFF. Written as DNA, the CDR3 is TGTGCCAGCAGCCCCGGACGGTCAGAAGCTTTCTTT.

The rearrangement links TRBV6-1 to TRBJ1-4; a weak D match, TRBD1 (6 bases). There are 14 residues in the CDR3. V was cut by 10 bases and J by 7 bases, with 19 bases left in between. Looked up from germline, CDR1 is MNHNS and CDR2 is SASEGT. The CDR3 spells CAIRDLGGGEKLFF. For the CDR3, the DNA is TGTGCCATTAGAGACTTGGGGGGCGGTGAAAAACTGTTTTTT.

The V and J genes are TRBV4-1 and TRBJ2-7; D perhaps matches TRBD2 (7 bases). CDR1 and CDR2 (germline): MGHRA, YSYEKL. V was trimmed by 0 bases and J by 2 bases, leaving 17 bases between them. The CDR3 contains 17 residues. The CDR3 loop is CASSQDSGRGGTYEQYF. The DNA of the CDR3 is TGCGCCAGCAGCCAAGATTCTGGCAGGGGAGGGACCTACGAGCAGTACTTC.

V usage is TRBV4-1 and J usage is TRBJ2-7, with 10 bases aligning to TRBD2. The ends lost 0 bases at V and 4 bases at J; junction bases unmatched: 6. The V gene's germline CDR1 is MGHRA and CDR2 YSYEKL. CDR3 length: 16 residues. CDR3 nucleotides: TGCGCCAGCAGCCAAGATAGGTCTAGCGGGGGATACGAGCAGTACTTC. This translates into CASSQDRSSGGYEQYF.

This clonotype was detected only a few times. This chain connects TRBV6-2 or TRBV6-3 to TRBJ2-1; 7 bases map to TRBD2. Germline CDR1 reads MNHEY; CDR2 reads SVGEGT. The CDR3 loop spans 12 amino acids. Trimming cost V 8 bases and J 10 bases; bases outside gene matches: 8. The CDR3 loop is CASGQTGREQFF. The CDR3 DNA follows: TGTGCCAGCGGGCAGACCGGGAGGGAGCAGTTCTTC.

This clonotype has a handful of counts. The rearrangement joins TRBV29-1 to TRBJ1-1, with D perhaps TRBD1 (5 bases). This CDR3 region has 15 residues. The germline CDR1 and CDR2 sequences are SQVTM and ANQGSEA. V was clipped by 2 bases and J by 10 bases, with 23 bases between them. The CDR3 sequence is CSVELNGQAQRGAFF. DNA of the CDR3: TGCAGCGTTGAATTGAATGGACAAGCCCAGAGGGGAGCTTTCTTT.

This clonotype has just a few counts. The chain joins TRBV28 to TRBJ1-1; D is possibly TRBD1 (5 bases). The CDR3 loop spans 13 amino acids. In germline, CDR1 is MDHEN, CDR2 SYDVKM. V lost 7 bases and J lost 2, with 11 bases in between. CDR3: CASTRGGNTEAFF. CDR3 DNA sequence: TGTGCCAGCACTCGCGGGGGTAACACTGAAGCTTTCTTT.

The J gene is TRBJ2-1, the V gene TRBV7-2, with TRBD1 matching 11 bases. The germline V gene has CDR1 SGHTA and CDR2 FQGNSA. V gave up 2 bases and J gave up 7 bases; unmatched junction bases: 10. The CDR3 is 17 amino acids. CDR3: CASSLYPGQGARNEQFF. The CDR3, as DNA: TGTGCCAGCAGCTTATACCCTGGACAGGGGGCGAGGAATGAGCAGTTCTTC. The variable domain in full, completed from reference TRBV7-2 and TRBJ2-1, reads GAGVSQSPSNKVTEKGKDVELRCDPISGHTALYWYRQSLGQGLEFLIYFQGNSAPDKSGLPSDRFSAERTGGSVSTLTIQRTQQEDSAVYLCASSLYPGQGARNEQFFGPGTRLTVL.

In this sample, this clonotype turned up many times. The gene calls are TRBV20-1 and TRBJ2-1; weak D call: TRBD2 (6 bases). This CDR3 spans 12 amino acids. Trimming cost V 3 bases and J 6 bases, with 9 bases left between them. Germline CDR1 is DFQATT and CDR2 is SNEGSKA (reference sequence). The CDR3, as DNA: TGCAGTGCTAGTAGGGACTCCAATGAGCAGTTCTTC. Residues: CSASRDSNEQFF.

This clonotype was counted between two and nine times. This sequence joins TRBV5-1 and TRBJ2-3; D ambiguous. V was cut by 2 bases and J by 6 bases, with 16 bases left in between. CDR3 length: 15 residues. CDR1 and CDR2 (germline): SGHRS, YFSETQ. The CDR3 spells CASSFWNGNSDTQYF. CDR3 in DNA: TGCGCCAGCAGCTTTTGGAACGGAAACTCGGATACGCAGTATTTT.

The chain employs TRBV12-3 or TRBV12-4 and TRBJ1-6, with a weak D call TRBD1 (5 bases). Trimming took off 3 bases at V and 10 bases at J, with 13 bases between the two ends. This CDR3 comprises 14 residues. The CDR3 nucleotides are TGTGCCAGCAGTTTGATGGGGCGCGGGTCACCCCTCCACTTT. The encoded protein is CASSLMGRGSPLHF.

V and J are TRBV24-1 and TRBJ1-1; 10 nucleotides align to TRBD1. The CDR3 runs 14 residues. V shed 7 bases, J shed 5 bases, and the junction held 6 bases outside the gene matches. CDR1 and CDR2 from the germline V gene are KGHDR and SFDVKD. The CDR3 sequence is CATRPGQGGTEAFF. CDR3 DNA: TGTGCCACCAGGCCCGGACAGGGGGGGACTGAAGCTTTCTTT.

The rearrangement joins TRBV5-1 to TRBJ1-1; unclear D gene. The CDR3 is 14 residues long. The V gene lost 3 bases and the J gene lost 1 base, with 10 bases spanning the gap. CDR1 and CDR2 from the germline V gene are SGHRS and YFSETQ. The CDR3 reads CASSSLSGNTEAFF. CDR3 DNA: TGCGCCAGCAGCTCCCTATCTGGGAACACTGAAGCTTTCTTT.

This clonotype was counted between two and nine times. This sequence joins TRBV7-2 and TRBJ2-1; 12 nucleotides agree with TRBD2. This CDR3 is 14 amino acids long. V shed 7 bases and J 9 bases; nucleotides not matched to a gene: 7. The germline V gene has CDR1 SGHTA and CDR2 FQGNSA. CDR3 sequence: CASNPSGGDTEQFF. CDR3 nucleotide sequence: TGTGCCAGCAACCCTAGCGGGGGGGATACTGAGCAGTTCTTC.

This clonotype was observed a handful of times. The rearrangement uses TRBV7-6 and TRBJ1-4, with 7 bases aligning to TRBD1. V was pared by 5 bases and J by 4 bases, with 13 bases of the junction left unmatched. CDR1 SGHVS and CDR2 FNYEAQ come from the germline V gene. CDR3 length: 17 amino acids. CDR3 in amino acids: CASSNPREGQHNEKLFF. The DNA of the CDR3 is TGTGCCAGCAGCAACCCTAGGGAGGGACAGCATAATGAAAAACTGTTTTTT.

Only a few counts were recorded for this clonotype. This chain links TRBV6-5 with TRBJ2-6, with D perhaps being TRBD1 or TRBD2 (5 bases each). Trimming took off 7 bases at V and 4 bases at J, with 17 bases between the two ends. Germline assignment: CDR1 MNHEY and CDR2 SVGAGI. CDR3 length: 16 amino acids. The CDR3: CASTPGWGSGANVLTF. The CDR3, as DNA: TGTGCCAGCACCCCCGGTTGGGGGTCGGGGGCCAACGTCCTGACTTTC.

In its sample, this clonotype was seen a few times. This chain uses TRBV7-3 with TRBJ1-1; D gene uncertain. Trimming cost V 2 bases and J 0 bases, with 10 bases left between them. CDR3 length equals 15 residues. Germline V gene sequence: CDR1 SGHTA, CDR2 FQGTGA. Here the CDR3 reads CASSLGLGVNTEAFF. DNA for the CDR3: TGTGCCAGCAGCTTAGGGCTGGGAGTGAACACTGAAGCTTTCTTT.

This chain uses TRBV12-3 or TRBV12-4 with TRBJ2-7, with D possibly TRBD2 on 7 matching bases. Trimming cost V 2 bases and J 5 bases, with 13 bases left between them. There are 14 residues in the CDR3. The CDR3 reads CASSLRGAGDEQYF. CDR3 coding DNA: TGTGCCAGCAGTTTACGGGGGGCAGGCGACGAGCAGTACTTC.